A single sample is the source of the 30 T cell receptor beta chains below, sequenced in a study of T cells in women clearing cervical HPV infection. Assay: immunoSEQ multiplex PCR; the TCRdb copy retains only in-frame clones and omits some. The sample totals about 37,000 clones. The sequencing input was blood buffy coat. The receptor set was obtained from a woman aged 18 to 69 with a cervical HPV16 infection that either progressed to CIN3+ or cleared (not recorded which).

In regard to this clone: The CDR3 end lies 3 residues beyond the end of the read and is filled in from the germline J gene. This chain uses TRBV14 with TRBJ1-2; D may be TRBD1 (5 bases). The CDR3 totals 14 residues. Germline-derived CDR1 and CDR2 are SGHDN and FVKESK. The ends were cut back, 3 bases at V and 5 bases at J, with 13 bases in the middle. The CDR3 DNA, read in part, is TGTGCCAGCAGCCACCGGACACGCCTATATGGC. Its protein product is CASSHRTRLYG. The complete CDR3 reads CASSHRTRLYGYTF.

In regard to this clone: The CDR3 goes on 3 residues after the read ends, and that part is filled in from the germline J gene. The chain combines TRBV19 with TRBJ2-5, with a weak D call TRBD2 (6 bases). The V gene's germline CDR1 is LNHDA and CDR2 SQIVND (reference sequence). The CDR3 has 16 residues. Deletions cut 5 bases from V and 2 bases from J, with 18 bases between. The sequenced part of the CDR3 DNA is TGTGCCAGTAGTGGCCTCGGGACGGACTATCAAGAGACC. Protein product: CASSGLGTDYQET. The whole CDR3 sequence reads CASSGLGTDYQETQYF.

A word on this clone: The read terminates 3 residues ahead of where the CDR3 ends, so the germline J gene completes it. V and J are TRBV7-7 and TRBJ2-1, with TRBD2 as a possible D gene (5 bases). The V gene's germline CDR1 is SSHAT and CDR2 FNYEAQ (reference sequence). The V and J ends lost 2 bases and 8 bases respectively, with 10 bases between them. This CDR3 comprises 13 residues. CDR3 DNA, as far as it was read: TGTGCCAGCAGCTTACAACTAGGGCATGAG. This gives the protein CASSLQLGHE. The full CDR3 protein is CASSLQLGHEQFF.

As to this clone: The CDR3 end is not reached by the read, which stops 3 residues before it; the germline J gene fills it in. V usage is TRBV29-1 and J usage is TRBJ2-1, with D possibly TRBD2 on 5 matching bases. The germline V gene has CDR1 SQVTM and CDR2 ANQGSEA. V lost 6 bases and J 0 bases, leaving 18 bases between the germline ends. The CDR3 consists of 16 residues. CDR3 amino acids: CSVLGGATSSYNEQFF. CDR3 bases read: TGCAGCGTCCTCGGAGGTGCCACTAGCTCCTACAATGAG.

Notes on this clone: The read halts 3 residues ahead of the CDR3 end, with the missing end drawn from the germline J gene. This chain links TRBV18 with TRBJ1-2, with TRBD1 matching 8 bases. Germline lookup yields CDR1 KGHSH and CDR2 LQKENI. The junction had 12 bases not matched to a gene; V was cut back by 5 bases and J by 4 bases. The CDR3 totals 16 residues. The CDR3 bases that were read are TGTGCCAGCTCAAGAGAGACTGGACAGGGCGGCTATGGC. It codes for CASSRETGQGGYG. The full-length CDR3 reads as CASSRETGQGGYGYTF.

Worth noting for this clone: Read coverage stops 3 residues before the CDR3 terminus; the germline J gene supplies the remainder. The rearrangement uses TRBV6-1 and TRBJ1-2; D not certain. This CDR3 has 14 amino acids. The germline V and J ends were trimmed by 2 bases and 3 bases, with 10 bases remaining between them. Germline loops: CDR1 MNHNS, CDR2 SASEGT. The CDR3 loop is CASSETIGDYGYTF. CDR3 DNA (partial): TGTGCCAGCAGTGAAACGATCGGGGACTATGGC.

On this clone: The CDR3 end lies 3 residues beyond the end of the read and is filled in from the germline J gene. The chain carries TRBV16 and TRBJ2-7; the match to TRBD1 covers 9 bases. The V gene's germline CDR1 is KGHSY and CDR2 FQNENV. The trim removed 3 bases at V and 3 bases at J, leaving 12 bases unmatched. The CDR3 sequence is 17 residues long. Partial CDR3 DNA: TGTGCCAGCAGCCAGTCTTGGGACAGGGTTAAAAACTACGAG. Translated, it gives CASSQSWDRVKNYE. The whole CDR3 protein is CASSQSWDRVKNYEQYF.

Turning to this clone: The CDR3 is cut off 3 residues early in the read; its end comes from the germline J gene. Other DNA sequences in the same sample also yield this CDR3. The rearrangement uses TRBV7-6 and TRBJ1-2; D remains ambiguous. CDR3 size: 12 residues. Looked up from germline, CDR1 is SGHVS and CDR2 is FNYEAQ. CDR3 DNA (partial): TGTGCCAGCAGCCACAGCTCCTACGAC. This sequence encodes CASSHSSYD. The CDR3, in full, reads CASSHSSYDYTF.

This clone counts as medium-sized (0.01 to 0.1%) by frequency. The CDR3 DNA, read in part, is TGTGCCAGCAGCTACTCGGACAGGGAGGGGCAGCCC. This sequence encodes CASSYSDREGQP. The complete CDR3 reads CASSYSDREGQPQHF. The chain employs TRBV5-6 and TRBJ1-5; 8 nucleotides match TRBD1. Read data end 3 residues before the CDR3 end; the end is taken from the germline J gene. The length of the CDR3 is 15 residues. Germline CDR1 reads SGHDT; CDR2 reads YYEEEE. The ends lost 3 bases at V and 7 bases at J; junction bases unmatched: 9.

With respect to this clone: An end of the junction does not agree with germline; a read error may underlie this. The CDR3 end falls 3 residues outside the read, so it is completed with the germline J gene. This chain links TRBV5-6 with TRBJ1-3; D might be TRBD1 (5 bases). This CDR3 has 15 amino acids. Germline V gene data show CDR1 as SGHDT and CDR2 as YYEEEE. CDR3 amino acids: CASRFTGETGNTIYF. The DNA read from the CDR3 is TGTGCCAGCAGGTTTACGGGGGAGACTGGAAACACA.

Details on this clone: The read terminates 3 residues ahead of where the CDR3 ends, so the germline J gene completes it. V gene TRBV30 combines with J gene TRBJ1-1; 8 bases align to TRBD1. This CDR3 has 15 residues. Per the germline V gene, CDR1 is GTSNPN and CDR2 is SVGIG (reference sequence). The V segment lost 2 bases and the J segment 2 bases; nucleotides outside the gene matches: 7. The CDR3 region is CAWSTQGVPNTEAFF. The CDR3 DNA, read in part, is TGTGCCTGGAGTACACAGGGGGTTCCTAACACTGAA.

Turning to this clone: The read halts 3 residues ahead of the CDR3 end, with the missing end drawn from the germline J gene. V is TRBV7-9 and J is TRBJ1-4; 8 positions agree with TRBD1. This CDR3 contains 13 residues. CDR1 and CDR2 from the germline V gene are SEHNR and FQNEAQ (reference sequence). CDR3: CASSQGQDVPLFF. The CDR3 DNA, read in part, is TGTGCCAGCAGCCAGGGACAGGATGTCCCA.

Concerning this clone itself: The sequenced fragment ends 3 residues before the CDR3 boundary, so the rest is inferred from the germline J gene. The chain employs TRBV7-2 and TRBJ2-1; the D is unclear. Trimming took off 2 bases at V and 6 bases at J, with 5 bases between the two ends. In germline, CDR1 is SGHTA, CDR2 FQGNSA. This CDR3 region has 12 residues. CDR3: CASSLLFNEQFF. The CDR3 DNA, read in part, is TGTGCCAGCAGCTTACTTTTCAATGAG.

Comments on this clone: The CDR3 end falls 3 residues outside the read, so it is completed with the germline J gene. The same CDR3 also results from other DNA sequences found in this sample. J is TRBJ2-1 and V is TRBV6-1; 8 nucleotides line up with TRBD2. Germline lookup yields CDR1 MNHNS and CDR2 SASEGT. The CDR3 has 14 amino acids. Germline trimming cut 4 bases from V and 3 bases from J; bases unmatched to any gene: 2. The DNA read from the CDR3 is TGTGCCAGCAGTGCACTAGCGGACTACAATGAG. It translates to CASSALADYNE. The entire CDR3 sequence reads CASSALADYNEQFF.

To note about this clone: The sequenced fragment ends 3 residues before the CDR3 boundary, so the rest is inferred from the germline J gene. The V call is TRBV7-6, the J call TRBJ2-3; D uncertain. In germline, CDR1 is SGHVS, CDR2 FNYEAQ. The CDR3 has 12 amino acids. CDR3 bases read: TGTGCCAGCAGCTTAGGCCCGGTGACG. Amino acid sequence: CASSLGPVT. The entire CDR3 reads CASSLGPVTQYF.

Partial CDR3 DNA: TGTGCCAGCAGCCCAGGGGGGACGGTTTACGAC. Translated, it gives CASSPGGTVYD. The complete CDR3 protein is CASSPGGTVYDYTF. The chain joins TRBV7-9 to TRBJ1-2; the match to TRBD1 covers 7 bases. The observed sequence ends 3 residues before the CDR3 terminus, with the missing tail filled in from the germline J gene. Germline assignment: CDR1 SEHNR and CDR2 FQNEAQ (reference sequence). This CDR3 has 14 amino acids.

On this clone: The missing CDR3 end, 3 residues past where the read stops, is filled in from the germline J gene. This chain uses TRBV7-3 with TRBJ2-3; D not resolved. The CDR3 runs 14 residues. V gave up 3 bases and J gave up 4 bases, with 11 bases separating them. Germline V gene data show CDR1 as SGHTA and CDR2 as FQGTGA. The CDR3 DNA, read in part, is TGTGCCAGCAGCTTGGCTAGTTCGGCAGATACG. The encoded protein is CASSLASSADT. The complete CDR3 protein is CASSLASSADTQYF. The full variable domain, completed using reference TRBV7-3 and TRBJ2-3, is GAGVSQTPSNKVTEKGKYVELRCDPISGHTALYWYRQSLGQGPEFLIYFQGTGAADDSGLPNDRFFAVRPEGSVSTLKIQRTERGDSAVYLCASSLASSADTQYFGPGTRLTVL.

On this clone: The read halts 3 residues ahead of the CDR3 end, with the missing end drawn from the germline J gene. This chain connects TRBV19 to TRBJ1-2, with D perhaps matching TRBD1 (6 bases). Deletions cut 7 bases from V and 0 bases from J, with 12 bases between. Germline lookup yields CDR1 LNHDA and CDR2 SQIVND (reference sequence). The CDR3 is 14 amino acids. CDR3 bases read: TGTGCCAGTATTGAGGGGGGGGCTAACTATGGC. It codes for CASIEGGANYG. The full CDR3 is CASIEGGANYGYTF.

As to this clone: The read finishes 3 residues shy of the CDR3 end, and the germline J gene is used to complete it. J is TRBJ2-6 and V is TRBV19; perhaps TRBD1 as D (6 bases). Germline V gene data show CDR1 as LNHDA and CDR2 as SQIVND (reference sequence). The CDR3 length is 17 residues. Trimming took 6 bases from V and 0 from J, leaving 15 bases between them. CDR3 loop: CASSRDNDYSGANVLTF. CDR3 bases read: TGTGCCAGTAGCAGGGACAACGACTACTCTGGGGCCAACGTC.

Of note for this clone: Sequencing ends 3 residues short of the CDR3 end; the germline J gene provides the rest. The rearrangement links TRBV12-3 or TRBV12-4 to TRBJ2-2; D unclear. The CDR3 is 13 amino acids. Trimming removed 10 bases from V and 9 bases from J, with 18 bases in between. The sequenced CDR3 bases are TGTGCCACTATTTTGGTGGGCAGAAGGGAG. Translation: CATILVGRRE. The whole CDR3 protein reads CATILVGRRELFF.

The sequenced CDR3 bases are TGTGCCAGCAGTGACTCTCCCGGTCGGCGGGGGCCCGGAGATGAG. This codes for CASSDSPGRRGPGDE. The complete CDR3 reads CASSDSPGRRGPGDEQFF. This rearrangement joins TRBV6-4 to TRBJ2-1, with D possibly being TRBD2 (7 bases). Read data end 3 residues before the CDR3 end; the end is taken from the germline J gene. The germline CDR1 and CDR2 sequences are MRHNA and SNTAGT. Trimming cost V 0 bases and J 8 bases, with 23 bases left between them. The CDR3 consists of 18 residues.

About this clone itself: The read is 3 residues too short to cover the CDR3 end, so that end is filled in from the germline J gene. The rearrangement links TRBV29-1 to TRBJ1-1; D perhaps matches TRBD1 (5 bases). Looked up from germline, CDR1 is SQVTM and CDR2 is ANQGSEA. V was trimmed by 6 bases and J by 6 bases, leaving 17 bases between them. This CDR3 region has 13 residues. CDR3 bases read: TGCAGCGTCTCAGGGTGGGGGGGAGCTGAA. Its protein is CSVSGWGGAE. The complete CDR3 sequence is CSVSGWGGAEAFF.

CDR3 in amino acids: CASSSRGWGTEAFF. Incomplete CDR3 DNA: TGTGCCAGCAGCTCGCGGGGGTGGGGGACTGAA. V is TRBV5-5 and J is TRBJ1-1; maybe TRBD1 (5 bases). The CDR3 is cut off 3 residues early in the read; its end comes from the germline J gene. Per the germline V gene, CDR1 is SGHKS and CDR2 is YYEKEE (reference sequence). The CDR3 sequence is 14 residues long. V lost 3 bases to trimming and J lost 5 bases, with 14 bases between them.

Turning to this clone: The read terminates 3 residues ahead of where the CDR3 ends, so the germline J gene completes it. The chain couples TRBV7-1 to TRBJ2-1; 13 bases match TRBD2. TRBV7-1 is identified as an open reading frame with a role that is uncertain. CDR3 length equals 22 residues. Trimming removed 1 base from V and 0 bases from J; junction bases left unmatched: 15. CDR3 bases read: TGTGCCAGCAGCTCAGACAGGGGGCTGGCGGGACTAGCGGGGAGCTCCTACAATGAG. Protein: CASSSDRGLAGLAGSSYNE. The complete CDR3 reads CASSSDRGLAGLAGSSYNEQFF.

On this clone itself: The read falls 3 residues short of the CDR3 end, and the missing part is taken from the germline J gene. J is TRBJ2-2 and V is TRBV6-2 or TRBV6-3; the match to TRBD1 covers 7 bases. Germline V lookup: CDR1 MNHEY, CDR2 SVGEGT. The CDR3 contains 12 residues. Partial CDR3 DNA: TGTGCCAGCAGTCAGGGGGATTCACCG. Residues: CASSQGDSP. The whole CDR3 sequence is CASSQGDSPLFF.

In regard to this clone: The read falls 3 residues short of the CDR3 end, and the missing part is taken from the germline J gene. The chain combines TRBV18 with TRBJ1-2, with D tentatively TRBD1 (6 bases). The CDR3 contains 13 residues. CDR1 and CDR2 from the germline V gene are KGHSH and LQKENI. V lost 4 bases to trimming and J lost 2 bases, with 8 bases between them. Partial CDR3 DNA: TGTGCCAGCTCACTCGGGACAAACTATGGC. This sequence encodes CASSLGTNYG. The whole CDR3 is CASSLGTNYGYTF.

With regard to this clone: The read is 3 residues too short to cover the CDR3 end, so that end is filled in from the germline J gene. J is TRBJ1-1 and V is TRBV7-9; D gene unclear. Between the trimmed V and J ends, which lost 1 base and 1 base, there was a span of 4 bases. CDR3 size: 13 residues. The germline CDR1 and CDR2 sequences are SEHNR and FQNEAQ (reference sequence). The CDR3 DNA, read in part, is TGTGCCAGCAGCTTAGGGGCGAACACTGAA. Translated: CASSLGANTE. The CDR3 in full is CASSLGANTEAFF.

A note on this clone: Read sequence stops 3 residues before the CDR3 end, and the germline J gene provides the missing end. The chain employs TRBV11-2 and TRBJ1-6, with TRBD1 matching over 7 bases. The V gene end was trimmed by 5 bases and the J gene end by 9 bases; junction bases not matched to a gene: 10. Germline V lookup: CDR1 SGHAT, CDR2 FQNNGV. This CDR3 is 15 amino acids long. The CDR3 loop is CASSPRQGLGSPLHF. Partial CDR3 DNA: TGTGCCAGCAGCCCGCGACAGGGTCTGGGTTCACCC.

Concerning this clone: The observed sequence ends 3 residues before the CDR3 terminus, with the missing tail filled in from the germline J gene. J is TRBJ2-7 and V is TRBV20-1, with TRBD2 identical over 10 bases. Per germline, CDR1 DFQATT and CDR2 SNEGSKA (reference sequence). The CDR3 covers 15 residues. V lost 3 bases, J lost 2 bases, and 7 bases stayed unmatched. The CDR3 sequence: CSARPPSGRAYEQYF. The sequenced part of the CDR3 DNA is TGCAGTGCTAGGCCCCCCAGCGGGAGGGCCTACGAG.

Note on this clone: The read finishes 3 residues shy of the CDR3 end, and the germline J gene is used to complete it. The chain couples TRBV11-2 to TRBJ1-6; D remains unclear. This CDR3 comprises 15 residues. The germline CDR1 and CDR2 sequences are SGHAT and FQNNGV. V shed 5 bases and J shed 7 bases, with 15 bases lying between them. CDR3 loop: CASSPYRGVNSPLHF. CDR3 DNA, as far as it was read: TGTGCCAGCAGCCCATATCGCGGGGTCAATTCACCC.